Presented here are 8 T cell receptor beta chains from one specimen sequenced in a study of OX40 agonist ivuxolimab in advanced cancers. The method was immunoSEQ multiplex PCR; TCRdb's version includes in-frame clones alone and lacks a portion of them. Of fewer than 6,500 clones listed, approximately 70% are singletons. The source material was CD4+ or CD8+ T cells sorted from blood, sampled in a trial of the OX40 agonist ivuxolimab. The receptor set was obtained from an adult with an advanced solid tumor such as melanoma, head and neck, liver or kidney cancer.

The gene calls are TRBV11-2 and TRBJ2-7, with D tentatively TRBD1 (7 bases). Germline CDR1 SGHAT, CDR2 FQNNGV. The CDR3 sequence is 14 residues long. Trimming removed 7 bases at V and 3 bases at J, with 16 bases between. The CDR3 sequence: CASTPGRGVYEQYF. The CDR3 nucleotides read TGTGCCAGCACCCCGGGCAGGGGGGTCTACGAGCAGTACTTC.

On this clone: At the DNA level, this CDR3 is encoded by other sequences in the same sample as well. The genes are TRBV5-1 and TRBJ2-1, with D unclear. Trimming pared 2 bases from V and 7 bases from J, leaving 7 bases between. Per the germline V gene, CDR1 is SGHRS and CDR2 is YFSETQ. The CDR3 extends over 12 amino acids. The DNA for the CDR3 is TGCGCCAGCAGCTTAAGACCGAATGAGCAGTTCTTC. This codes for CASSLRPNEQFF.

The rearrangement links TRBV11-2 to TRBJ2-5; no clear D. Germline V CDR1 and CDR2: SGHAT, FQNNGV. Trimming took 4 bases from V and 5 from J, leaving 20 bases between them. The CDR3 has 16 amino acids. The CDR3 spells CASSSHPDRPVETQYF. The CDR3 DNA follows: TGTGCCAGCAGCTCACACCCGGACCGCCCTGTGGAGACCCAGTACTTC.

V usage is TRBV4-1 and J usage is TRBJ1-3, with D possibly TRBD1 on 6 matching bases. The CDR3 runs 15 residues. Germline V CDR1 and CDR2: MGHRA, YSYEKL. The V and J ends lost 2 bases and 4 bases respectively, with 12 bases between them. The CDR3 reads CASSQRQEPGNTIYF. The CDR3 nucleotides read TGCGCCAGCAGCCAAAGACAGGAGCCCGGAAACACCATATATTTT.

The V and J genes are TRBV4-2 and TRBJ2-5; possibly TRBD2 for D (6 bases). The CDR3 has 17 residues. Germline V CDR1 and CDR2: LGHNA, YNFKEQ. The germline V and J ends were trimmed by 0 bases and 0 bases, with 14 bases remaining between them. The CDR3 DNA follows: TGTGCCAGCAGCCAAGATCTTGTGCGGGGATACCAAGAGACCCAGTACTTC. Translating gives CASSQDLVRGYQETQYF.

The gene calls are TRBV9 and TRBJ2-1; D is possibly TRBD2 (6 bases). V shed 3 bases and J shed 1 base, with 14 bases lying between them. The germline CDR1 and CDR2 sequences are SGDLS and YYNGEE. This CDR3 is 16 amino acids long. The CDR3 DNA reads TGTGCCAGCAGCGGGGGGGACTGGTTATCCTACAATGAGCAGTTCTTC. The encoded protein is CASSGGDWLSYNEQFF.

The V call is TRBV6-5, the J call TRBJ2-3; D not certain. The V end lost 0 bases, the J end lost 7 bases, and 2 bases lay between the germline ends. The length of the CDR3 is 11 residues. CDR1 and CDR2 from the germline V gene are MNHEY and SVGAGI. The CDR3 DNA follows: TGTGCCAGCAGTTACTCACATACGCAGTATTTT. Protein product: CASSYSHTQYF.

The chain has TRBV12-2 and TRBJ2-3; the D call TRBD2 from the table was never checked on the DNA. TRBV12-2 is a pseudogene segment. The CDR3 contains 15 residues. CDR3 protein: CASRPTLAGPDTQYF. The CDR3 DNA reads TGTGCAAGTCGCCCTACTCTAGCGGGACCAGATACGCAGTATTTT.